This T cell receptor beta chain was obtained from a study of blood T cell repertoires in COVID-19. Study at large: In each case, the material was cDNA or gDNA derived from T cells, B-cell-depleted T cells, or PBMCs.

TCRdb's table, derived via immunoSEQ multiplex PCR, lists solely in-frame clones and lacks some. The data contain more than 150,000 clones, over 60% of them singletons. The sequence was obtained from a woman aged 70-85 years with acute or convalescent COVID-19. Material: peripheral blood.

CDR3 nucleotide sequence: TGTGCCAGCAGTTACCAGGGACAGGGGGGCGCTGAAGCTTTCTTT. Translating it yields CASSYQGQGGAEAFF. The chain links TRBV6-5 to TRBJ1-1; 11 nucleotides agree with TRBD1. Trimming cost V 2 bases and J 6 bases; bases outside gene matches: 5. Germline CDR1 reads MNHEY; CDR2 reads SVGAGI. This CDR3 region has 15 residues.